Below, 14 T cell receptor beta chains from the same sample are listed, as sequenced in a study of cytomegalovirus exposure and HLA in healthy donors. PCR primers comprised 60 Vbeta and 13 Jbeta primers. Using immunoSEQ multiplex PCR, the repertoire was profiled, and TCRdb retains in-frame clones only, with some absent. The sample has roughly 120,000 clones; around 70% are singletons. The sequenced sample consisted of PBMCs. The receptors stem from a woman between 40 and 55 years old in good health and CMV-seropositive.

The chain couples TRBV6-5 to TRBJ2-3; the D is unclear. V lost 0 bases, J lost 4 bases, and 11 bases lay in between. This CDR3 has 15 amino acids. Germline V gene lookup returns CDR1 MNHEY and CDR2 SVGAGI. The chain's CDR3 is CASSYSRNFADTQYF. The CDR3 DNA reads TGTGCCAGCAGTTACTCGAGGAATTTCGCAGATACGCAGTATTTT.

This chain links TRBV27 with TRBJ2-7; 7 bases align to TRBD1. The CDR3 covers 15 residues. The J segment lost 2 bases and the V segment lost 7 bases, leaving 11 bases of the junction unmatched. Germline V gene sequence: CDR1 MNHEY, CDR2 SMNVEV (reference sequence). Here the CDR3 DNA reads TGTGCCAGCACCCAAATCCCTCAGGGGGCCTACGAGCAGTACTTC. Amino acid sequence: CASTQIPQGAYEQYF.

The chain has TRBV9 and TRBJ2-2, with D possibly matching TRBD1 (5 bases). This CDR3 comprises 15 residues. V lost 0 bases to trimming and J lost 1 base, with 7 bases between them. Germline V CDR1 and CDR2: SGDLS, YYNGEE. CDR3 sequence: CASSVEQENTGELFF. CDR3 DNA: TGTGCCAGCAGCGTAGAACAGGAGAACACCGGGGAGCTGTTTTTT.

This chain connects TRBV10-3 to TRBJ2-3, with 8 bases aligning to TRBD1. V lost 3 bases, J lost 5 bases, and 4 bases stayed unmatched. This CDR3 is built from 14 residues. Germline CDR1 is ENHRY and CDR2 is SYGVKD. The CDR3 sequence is CAISEGQGGDTQYF. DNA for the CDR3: TGTGCCATCAGTGAAGGACAGGGAGGAGATACGCAGTATTTT.

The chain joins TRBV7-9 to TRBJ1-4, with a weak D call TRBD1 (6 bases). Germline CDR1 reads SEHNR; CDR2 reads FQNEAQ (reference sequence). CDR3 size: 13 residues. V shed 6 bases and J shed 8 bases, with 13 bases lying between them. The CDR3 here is CASSPPTGEKLFF. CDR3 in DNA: TGTGCCAGCAGTCCCCCTACAGGGGAAAAACTGTTTTTT.

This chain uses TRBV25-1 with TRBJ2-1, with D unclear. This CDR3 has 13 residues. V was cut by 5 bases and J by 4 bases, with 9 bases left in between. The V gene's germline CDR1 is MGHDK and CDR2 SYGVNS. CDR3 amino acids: CASSRSSYNEQFF. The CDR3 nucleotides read TGTGCCAGCAGTCGGAGCAGTTACAATGAGCAGTTCTTC.

CDR3 region: CASSLAPSGGYYEQYF. The CDR3, as DNA: TGTGCCAGCAGCTTGGCCCCTAGCGGGGGGTACTACGAGCAGTACTTC. The chain links TRBV5-4 to TRBJ2-7; the match to TRBD2 covers 11 bases. This CDR3 is built from 16 residues. The trim removed 0 bases at V and 3 bases at J, leaving 5 bases unmatched. The V gene's germline CDR1 is SGHNT and CDR2 YYREEE (reference sequence).

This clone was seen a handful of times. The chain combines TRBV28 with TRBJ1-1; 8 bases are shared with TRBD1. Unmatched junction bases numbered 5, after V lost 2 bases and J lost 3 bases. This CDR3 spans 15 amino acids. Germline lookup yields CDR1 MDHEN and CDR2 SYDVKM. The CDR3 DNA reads TGTGCCAGCAGTTTACTGGACAGGGTGGACACTGAAGCTTTCTTT. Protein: CASSLLDRVDTEAFF.

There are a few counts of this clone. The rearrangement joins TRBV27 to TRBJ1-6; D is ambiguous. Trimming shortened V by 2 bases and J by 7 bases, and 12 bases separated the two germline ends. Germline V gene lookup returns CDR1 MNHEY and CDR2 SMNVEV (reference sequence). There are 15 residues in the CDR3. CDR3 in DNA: TGTGCCAGCAGTTTAGAAGGACGGGAAAATTCACCCCTCCACTTT. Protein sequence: CASSLEGRENSPLHF.

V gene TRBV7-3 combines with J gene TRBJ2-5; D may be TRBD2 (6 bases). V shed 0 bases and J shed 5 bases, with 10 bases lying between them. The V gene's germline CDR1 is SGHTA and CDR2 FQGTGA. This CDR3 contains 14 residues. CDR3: CASSLTAGRETQYF. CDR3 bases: TGTGCCAGCAGCTTAACGGCAGGGAGGGAGACCCAGTACTTC.

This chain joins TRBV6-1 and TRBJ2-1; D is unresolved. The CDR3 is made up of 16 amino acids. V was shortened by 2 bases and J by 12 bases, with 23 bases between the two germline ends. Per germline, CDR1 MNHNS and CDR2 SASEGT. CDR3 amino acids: CASSESFAVQRAWQFF. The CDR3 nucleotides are TGTGCCAGCAGTGAAAGTTTCGCGGTCCAACGAGCCTGGCAGTTCTTC.

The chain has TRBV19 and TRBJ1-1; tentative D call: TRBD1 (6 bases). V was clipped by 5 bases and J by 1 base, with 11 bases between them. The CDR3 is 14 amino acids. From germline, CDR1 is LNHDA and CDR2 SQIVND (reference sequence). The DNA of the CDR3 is TGTGCCAGTAGTGTTGGACAGACGAACACTGAAGCTTTCTTT. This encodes CASSVGQTNTEAFF.

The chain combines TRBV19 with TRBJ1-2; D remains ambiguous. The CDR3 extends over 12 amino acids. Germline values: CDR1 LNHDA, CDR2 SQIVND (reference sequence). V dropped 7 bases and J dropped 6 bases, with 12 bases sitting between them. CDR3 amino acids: CASMEDRDGYTF. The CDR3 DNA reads TGTGCCAGTATGGAGGACCGAGATGGCTACACCTTC.

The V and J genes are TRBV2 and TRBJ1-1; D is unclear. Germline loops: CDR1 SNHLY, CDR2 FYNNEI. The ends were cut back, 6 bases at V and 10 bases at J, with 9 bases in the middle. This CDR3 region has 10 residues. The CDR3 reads CASRAPGAFF. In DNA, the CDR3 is TGTGCCAGCAGGGCCCCGGGAGCTTTCTTT.